This is a list of T cell receptor beta chains from one sample in a study of cytomegalovirus exposure and HLA in healthy donors. TCRdb's copy holds only in-frame clones and misses some; the assay was immunoSEQ multiplex PCR. The sample consists of around 190,000 clones, under 80% of them appearing once. The material sequenced was PBMCs. These receptors were obtained from a man younger than 40 in good health and CMV-seropositive. The CDR3 runs from the conserved cysteine through the conserved F or W. The D gene is left open where the match is weak.

>NA|TRBJ2-2|TRBV28
CASSRPGFSGGELFF
TGTGCCAGCAGTCGCCCGGGATTTTCGGGCGGGGAGCTGTTTTTT
>NA|TRBJ2-7|TRBV29-1
CSVEEGTVPYEQYF
TGCAGCGTTGAAGAAGGGACTGTGCCTTACGAGCAGTACTTC
>TRBD2|TRBJ2-7|TRBV11-2
CASSATSGSDEQYF
TGTGCCAGCAGCGCCACTAGCGGGAGTGACGAGCAGTACTTC
>TRBD2|TRBJ2-3|TRBV18
CASSPRAGGSTDTQYF
TGTGCCAGCTCACCCCGCGCGGGGGGCAGCACAGATACGCAGTATTTT
>TRBD1|TRBJ2-2|TRBV7-9
CATSRSTGTGLAGELFF
TGTGCCACGTCCCGATCAACCGGGACAGGGTTGGCCGGGGAGCTGTTTTTT
>NA|TRBJ2-7|TRBV5-1
CASSSGHTGYEQYF
TGCGCCAGCAGCTCGGGTCATACAGGATACGAGCAGTACTTC
>TRBD1|TRBJ2-3|TRBV11-3
CASSTGQGATDTQYF
TGTGCCAGCAGCACTGGACAGGGGGCCACAGATACGCAGTATTTT
>NA|TRBJ2-3|TRBV6-5
CASSYGGIRTDTQYF
TGTGCCAGCAGTTACGGAGGAATCAGGACAGATACGCAGTATTTT
>NA|TRBJ2-7|TRBV30
CAWAPPYRDYHEQYF
TGTGCCTGGGCCCCCCCCTACAGGGATTACCACGAGCAGTACTTC
>TRBD2|TRBJ2-7|TRBV27
CASSFGASGAYEQYF
TGTGCCAGCAGTTTCGGCGCTAGCGGGGCCTACGAGCAGTACTTC